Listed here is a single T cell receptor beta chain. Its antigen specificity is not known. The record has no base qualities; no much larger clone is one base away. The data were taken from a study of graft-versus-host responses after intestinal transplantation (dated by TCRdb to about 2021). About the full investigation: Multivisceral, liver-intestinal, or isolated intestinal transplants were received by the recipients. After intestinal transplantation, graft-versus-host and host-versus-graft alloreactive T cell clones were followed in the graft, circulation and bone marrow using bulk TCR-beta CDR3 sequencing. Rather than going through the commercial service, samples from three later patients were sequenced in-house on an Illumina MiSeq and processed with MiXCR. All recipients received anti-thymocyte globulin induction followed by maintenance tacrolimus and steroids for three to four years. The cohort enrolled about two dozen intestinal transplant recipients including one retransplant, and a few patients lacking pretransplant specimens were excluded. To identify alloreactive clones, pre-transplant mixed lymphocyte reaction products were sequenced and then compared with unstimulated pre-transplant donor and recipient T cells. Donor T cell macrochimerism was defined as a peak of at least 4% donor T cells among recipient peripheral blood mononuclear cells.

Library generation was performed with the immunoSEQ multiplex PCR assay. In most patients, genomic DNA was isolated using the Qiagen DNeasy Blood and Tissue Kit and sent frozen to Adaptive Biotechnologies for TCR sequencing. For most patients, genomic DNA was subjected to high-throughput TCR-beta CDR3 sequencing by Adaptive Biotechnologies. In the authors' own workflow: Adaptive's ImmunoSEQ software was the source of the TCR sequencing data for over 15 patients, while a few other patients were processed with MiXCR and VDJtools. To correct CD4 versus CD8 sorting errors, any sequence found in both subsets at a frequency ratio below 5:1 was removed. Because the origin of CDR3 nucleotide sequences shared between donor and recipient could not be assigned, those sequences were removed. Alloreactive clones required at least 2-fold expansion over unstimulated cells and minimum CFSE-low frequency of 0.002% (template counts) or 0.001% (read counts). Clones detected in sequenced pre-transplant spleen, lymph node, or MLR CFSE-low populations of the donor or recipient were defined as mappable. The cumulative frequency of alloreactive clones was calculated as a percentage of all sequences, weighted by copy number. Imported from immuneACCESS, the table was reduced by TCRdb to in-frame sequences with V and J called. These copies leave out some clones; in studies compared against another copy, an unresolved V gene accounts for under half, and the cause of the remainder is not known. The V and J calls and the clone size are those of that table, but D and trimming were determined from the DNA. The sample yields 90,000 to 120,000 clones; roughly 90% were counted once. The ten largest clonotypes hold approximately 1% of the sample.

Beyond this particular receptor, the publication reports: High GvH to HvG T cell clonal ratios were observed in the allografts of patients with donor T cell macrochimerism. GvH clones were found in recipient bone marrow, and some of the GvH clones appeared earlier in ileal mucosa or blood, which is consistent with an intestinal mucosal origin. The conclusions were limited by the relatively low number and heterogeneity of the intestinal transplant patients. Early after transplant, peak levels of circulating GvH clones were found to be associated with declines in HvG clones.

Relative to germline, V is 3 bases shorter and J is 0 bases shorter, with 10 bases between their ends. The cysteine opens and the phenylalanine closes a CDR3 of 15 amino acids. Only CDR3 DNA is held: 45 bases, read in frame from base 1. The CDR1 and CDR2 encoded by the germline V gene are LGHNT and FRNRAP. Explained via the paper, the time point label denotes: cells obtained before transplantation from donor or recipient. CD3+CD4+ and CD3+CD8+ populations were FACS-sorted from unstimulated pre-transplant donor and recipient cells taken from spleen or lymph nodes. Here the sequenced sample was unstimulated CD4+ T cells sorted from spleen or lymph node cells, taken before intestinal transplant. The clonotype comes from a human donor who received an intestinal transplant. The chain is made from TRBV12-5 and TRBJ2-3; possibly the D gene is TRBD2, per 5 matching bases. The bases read TGTGCTAGTGGTTTTGCGGGCCCCAGCACAGATACGCAGTATTTT. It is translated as CASGFAGPSTDTQYF.